Below are 5 T cell receptor beta chains sequenced from a single sample in a study of cytomegalovirus exposure and HLA in healthy donors. Data came from immunoSEQ multiplex PCR; TCRdb stores just in-frame clones and leaves some out. In the table there are 90,000 to 150,000 clones, 88% of which are singletons. Sequencing input: PBMCs. These receptor sequences come from a woman aged 18 to 35 in good health and CMV-seropositive.

The V call is TRBV15, the J call TRBJ2-1, with 11 bases lining up with TRBD1. J was trimmed by 8 bases and V by 0 bases; bases with no gene match: 9. CDR1 LNHNV and CDR2 YYDKDF come from the germline V gene (reference sequence). The CDR3 covers 17 residues. CDR3 nucleotides: TGTGCCACCAGCAGAGATGCCCGGGACAGGGGGTCCCATGAGCAGTTCTTC. Translated, it gives CATSRDARDRGSHEQFF.

This chain joins TRBV28 and TRBJ1-2, with a weak D call TRBD1 (6 bases). The CDR3 has 15 amino acids. V was pared by 3 bases and J by 6 bases, with 17 bases between. Germline V gene data show CDR1 as MDHEN and CDR2 as SYDVKM. The CDR3 region has the DNA TGTGCCAGCAGTTTTGTGAGTGGCAGGGGTAATGGCTACACCTTC. Protein sequence: CASSFVSGRGNGYTF.

V and J are TRBV11-3 and TRBJ2-7; the match to TRBD1 covers 9 bases. The germline V gene has CDR1 SGHNT and CDR2 YENEEA. Trimming removed 1 base from V and 1 base from J; junction bases left unmatched: 11. The CDR3 has 18 amino acids. DNA for the CDR3: TGTGCCAGCAGCTTAGCCCACCCGGGACAGGGTTTTTCCTACGAGCAGTACTTC. Amino acids: CASSLAHPGQGFSYEQYF.

The chain uses TRBV21-1 and TRBJ1-1; TRBD1 is the table's D call and was not checked against the DNA. TRBV21-1 represents a pseudogene. This CDR3 has 15 amino acids. The CDR3 reads CASSKVGQKKTEAFF. CDR3 sequence (DNA): TGTGCCAGCAGCAAAGTGGGGCAGAAGAAGACTGAAGCTTTCTTT.

Written as DNA, the CDR3 is TGTGCCAGCAGTTCCCTACTCTCTGGAAACACCATATATTTT. As protein: CASSSLLSGNTIYF. The J gene is TRBJ1-3, the V gene TRBV27, with D unresolved. CDR1 MNHEY and CDR2 SMNVEV come from the germline V gene (reference sequence). This CDR3 contains 14 residues. V gave up 4 bases and J gave up 0 bases, with 7 bases separating them.